Below are 19 T cell receptor beta chains sequenced from a single sample in a study of control samples from healthy donors and cancer patients. Libraries were prepared by immunoSEQ multiplex PCR; TCRdb keeps only in-frame clonotypes and omits some of them. The sample records over 200,000 clones, roughly 87% being singletons. The sequenced sample consisted of PBMCs. The receptors derive from a woman aged 55-70 years with lung cancer.

The chain uses TRBV5-5 and TRBJ1-4; D remains ambiguous. The ends were cut back, 1 base at V and 8 bases at J, with 9 bases in the middle. This CDR3 is built from 13 residues. CDR1 and CDR2 (germline): SGHKS, YYEKEE (reference sequence). DNA for the CDR3: TGTGCCAGCAGCTTGCTAAGGGTCGAAAAACTGTTTTTT. Protein product: CASSLLRVEKLFF. The full variable domain, its missing parts supplied by reference TRBV5-5 and TRBJ1-4, is DAGVTQSPTHLIKTRGQQVTLRCSPISGHKSVSWYQQVLGQGPQFIFQYYEKEERGRGNFPDRFSARQFPNYSSELNVNALLLGDSALYLCASSLLRVEKLFFGSGTQLSVL.

This rearrangement joins TRBV27 to TRBJ1-5, with D unresolved. CDR1 and CDR2 (germline): MNHEY, SMNVEV (reference sequence). CDR3 size: 17 residues. The ends were cut back, 0 bases at V and 2 bases at J, with 14 bases in the middle. The CDR3 reads CASSLSEYPEGNQPQHF. The CDR3 DNA reads TGTGCCAGCAGTTTATCGGAGTACCCGGAGGGCAATCAGCCCCAGCATTTT.

The gene calls are TRBV28 and TRBJ2-7, with D possibly being TRBD2 (6 bases). The CDR3 length is 14 residues. Looked up from germline, CDR1 is MDHEN and CDR2 is SYDVKM. Trimming took off 7 bases at V and 7 bases at J, with 20 bases between the two ends. CDR3 nucleotide sequence: TGTGCCAGCATTAGCGGACACTGGGCGGGAGAGCAGTACTTC. Translated, it gives CASISGHWAGEQYF.

J is TRBJ1-4 and V is TRBV7-9; D is ambiguous. CDR1 and CDR2 (germline): SEHNR, FQNEAQ (reference sequence). The CDR3 runs to 14 residues. V shed 4 bases and J shed 0 bases, with 6 bases lying between them. In DNA, the CDR3 is TGTGCCAGCAGCTCACAAGCAACTAATGAAAAACTGTTTTTT. This encodes CASSSQATNEKLFF.

V gene TRBV27 combines with J gene TRBJ1-6; maybe TRBD1 (5 bases). Per the germline V gene, CDR1 is MNHEY and CDR2 is SMNVEV (reference sequence). Trimming removed 7 bases at V and 2 bases at J, with 9 bases between. The length of the CDR3 is 14 residues. The CDR3 loop is CASKGNAYNSPLHF. The DNA for the CDR3 is TGTGCCAGCAAGGGGAACGCCTATAATTCACCCCTCCACTTT.

The CDR3 is CASSSGLAGGSEQFF. Here the CDR3 DNA reads TGTGCCAGCAGCTCCGGACTAGCGGGAGGCAGTGAGCAGTTCTTC. The rearrangement links TRBV7-3 to TRBJ2-1, with 14 bases matching TRBD2. Germline values: CDR1 SGHTA, CDR2 FQGTGA. CDR3 size: 15 residues. Losses at the gene ends were 4 bases for V and 9 bases for J; bases not matched to a gene: 5.

The rearrangement links TRBV14 to TRBJ2-1, with no clear D. The V gene lost 4 bases and the J gene lost 0 bases, with 10 bases spanning the gap. The CDR3 is 15 amino acids. Germline lookup yields CDR1 SGHDN and CDR2 FVKESK. CDR3 nucleotides: TGTGCCAGCAGCCCTCGTTTGAGCTCCTACAATGAGCAGTTCTTC. It is translated as CASSPRLSSYNEQFF.

The V gene is TRBV2, the J gene TRBJ2-4; D is perhaps TRBD1 (5 bases). V dropped 3 bases and J dropped 5 bases, with 5 bases sitting between them. Germline V gene lookup returns CDR1 SNHLY and CDR2 FYNNEI. CDR3 size: 12 residues. This chain's CDR3 is CASSDRENIQYF. In DNA form, the CDR3 reads TGTGCCAGCAGTGACAGGGAAAACATTCAGTACTTC.

J is TRBJ2-1 and V is TRBV18; 10 nucleotides match TRBD1. Germline CDR1 is KGHSH and CDR2 is LQKENI. The CDR3 sequence is 14 residues long. V shed 5 bases and J 6 bases; nucleotides not matched to a gene: 4. The CDR3 loop is CASSSWTGGNEQFF. CDR3 coding DNA: TGTGCCAGCTCATCATGGACAGGGGGCAATGAGCAGTTCTTC.

This chain connects TRBV24-1 to TRBJ2-3; D remains ambiguous. Trimming took 6 bases from V and 0 from J, leaving 21 bases between them. Germline loops: CDR1 KGHDR, CDR2 SFDVKD. The CDR3 has 18 residues. The CDR3 sequence: CATSMSSIPSDSTDTQYF. CDR3 coding DNA: TGTGCCACCAGTATGTCTTCGATCCCATCCGATAGCACAGATACGCAGTATTTT.

The chain links TRBV2 to TRBJ1-5; D not resolved. The CDR3 extends over 16 amino acids. The ends were cut back, 4 bases at V and 0 bases at J, with 13 bases in the middle. Germline CDR1 SNHLY, CDR2 FYNNEI. CDR3 region: CASSGMGWDSNQPQHF. The CDR3 nucleotides are TGTGCCAGCAGTGGTATGGGGTGGGATAGCAATCAGCCCCAGCATTTT.

This clone turned up a few times. The chain links TRBV6-1 to TRBJ2-7; maybe TRBD2 (6 bases). This CDR3 is 15 amino acids long. Germline CDR1 reads MNHNS; CDR2 reads SASEGT. Trimming removed 2 bases at V and 0 bases at J, with 11 bases between. The CDR3 coding sequence is TGTGCCAGCAGTGAACCGGGACTCATCTCCTACGAGCAGTACTTC. It encodes CASSEPGLISYEQYF.

The genes are TRBV18 and TRBJ2-3; no clear D gene. V was cut by 1 base and J by 3 bases, with 8 bases left in between. This CDR3 has 14 amino acids. Per the germline V gene, CDR1 is KGHSH and CDR2 is LQKENI. The CDR3 loop is CASSPRTRTDTQYF. CDR3 bases: TGTGCCAGCTCACCACGCACCCGGACAGATACGCAGTATTTT.

This clone was seen only once. This chain links TRBV6-5 with TRBJ2-6, with unresolved D. CDR3 length equals 14 residues. Per germline, CDR1 MNHEY and CDR2 SVGAGI. Between the trimmed V and J ends, which lost 6 bases and 0 bases, there was a span of 6 bases. CDR3 nucleotide sequence: TGTGCCAGCAGGTACAGCTCTGGGGCCAACGTCCTGACTTTC. It translates to CASRYSSGANVLTF.

The rearrangement uses TRBV7-3 and TRBJ2-1; TRBD2 might be the D (6 bases). Trimming took 3 bases from V and 7 from J, leaving 13 bases between them. The CDR3 has 14 residues. In germline, CDR1 is SGHTA, CDR2 FQGTGA. CDR3 region: CASSFGSGGNEQFF. DNA for the CDR3: TGTGCCAGCAGCTTTGGTAGCGGCGGTAATGAGCAGTTCTTC.

Only one count was recorded for this clone. The gene calls are TRBV5-6 and TRBJ2-5; D is unresolved. V lost 2 bases and J 5 bases, leaving 4 bases between the germline ends. From germline, CDR1 is SGHDT and CDR2 YYEEEE. The CDR3 sequence is 11 residues long. The CDR3 loop reads CASSLFETQYF. CDR3 bases: TGTGCCAGCAGCTTATTTGAGACCCAGTACTTC.

The chain combines TRBV19 with TRBJ1-5; D uncertain. The CDR3 extends over 15 amino acids. Trimming took off 3 bases at V and 3 bases at J, with 12 bases between the two ends. Per the germline V gene, CDR1 is LNHDA and CDR2 is SQIVND (reference sequence). The CDR3 nucleotides read TGTGCCAGTAGTATCAACGGGCCGTTCAATCAGCCCCAGCATTTT. It translates to CASSINGPFNQPQHF. Looking up the rest from reference TRBV19 and TRBJ1-5 gives the full variable domain: DGGITQSPKYLFRKEGQNVTLSCEQNLNHDAMYWYRQDPGQGLRLIYYSQIVNDFQKGDIAEGYSVSREKKESFPLTVTSAQKNPTAFYLCASSINGPFNQPQHFGDGTRLSIL.

In DNA form, the CDR3 reads TGTGCCAGCAGTGTTGGGTTGCATGAAGGTGGCTACACCTTC. It codes for CASSVGLHEGGYTF. The rearrangement joins TRBV6-4 to TRBJ1-2; D unclear. The germline V gene has CDR1 MRHNA and CDR2 SNTAGT. Trimming cost V 4 bases and J 7 bases, with 16 bases left between them. The CDR3 has 14 residues.

The rearrangement joins TRBV2 to TRBJ2-3; perhaps TRBD1 as D (6 bases). The germline V gene has CDR1 SNHLY and CDR2 FYNNEI. Trimming cost V 5 bases and J 5 bases, with 14 bases left between them. This CDR3 region has 14 residues. The DNA for the CDR3 is TGTGCCAGCAGTCCTACAGGGTTTATAGATACGCAGTATTTT. Translation: CASSPTGFIDTQYF. The full variable domain, its missing parts supplied by reference TRBV2 and TRBJ2-3, is EPEVTQTPSHQVTQMGQEVILRCVPISNHLYFYWYRQILGQKVEFLVSFYNNEISEKSEIFDDQFSVERPDGSNFTLKIRSTKLEDSAMYFCASSPTGFIDTQYFGPGTRLTVL.